These 16 T cell receptor beta chains came from one sample sequenced in a study of cytomegalovirus exposure and HLA in healthy donors. Clones were sequenced by immunoSEQ multiplex PCR, and TCRdb holds only the in-frame ones, with some missing. The sample holds approximately 100,000 clones, approximately 93% seen once. Sequenced sample: PBMCs. These receptors originate from a woman aged 25 to 39 in good health and CMV-seropositive.

This chain links TRBV4-1 with TRBJ1-1, with D possibly being TRBD1 (5 bases). V was shortened by 0 bases and J by 0 bases, with 17 bases between the two germline ends. The CDR3 is 18 amino acids. CDR1 is MGHRA, CDR2 YSYEKL, per germline. In DNA, the CDR3 is TGCGCCAGCAGCCAAGAAGGCGGGACGGAAAGTTTGAACACTGAAGCTTTCTTT. This sequence encodes CASSQEGGTESLNTEAFF.

V usage is TRBV18 and J usage is TRBJ2-3, with TRBD2 matching 7 bases. In germline, CDR1 is KGHSH, CDR2 LQKENI. V shed 3 bases and J 0 bases; nucleotides not matched to a gene: 9. This CDR3 region has 17 residues. CDR3 bases: TGTGCCAGCTCACCTGGAACTAGCGCTACTAGCACAGATACGCAGTATTTT. As protein: CASSPGTSATSTDTQYF. Full variable domain (missing parts from reference TRBV18 and TRBJ2-3): NAGVMQNPRHLVRRRGQEARLRCSPMKGHSHVYWYRQLPEEGLKFMVYLQKENIIDESGMPKERFSAEFPKEGPSILRIQQVVRGDSAAYFCASSPGTSATSTDTQYFGPGTRLTVL.

CDR3 loop: CASSLGIVTEAFF. CDR3 in DNA: TGCGCCAGCAGCTTGGGTATCGTGACTGAAGCTTTCTTT. The gene calls are TRBV5-1 and TRBJ1-1; D is unclear. Looked up from germline, CDR1 is SGHRS and CDR2 is YFSETQ. V shed 0 bases and J shed 5 bases, with 8 bases lying between them. This CDR3 has 13 residues.

The rearrangement joins TRBV25-1 to TRBJ1-3, with a possible D match to TRBD1 (5 bases). Germline lookup yields CDR1 MGHDK and CDR2 SYGVNS. V lost 2 bases and J 4 bases, leaving 12 bases between the germline ends. The CDR3 length is 15 residues. The CDR3, as DNA: TGTGCCAGCAGTGAACTAAGGGGCTTCGGAAACACCATATATTTT. As protein: CASSELRGFGNTIYF.

This chain connects TRBV14 to TRBJ2-1, with 8 bases matching TRBD2. The CDR3 runs 18 residues. Germline V lookup: CDR1 SGHDN, CDR2 FVKESK. With 0 bases clipped from V and 8 bases from J, the junction kept 15 bases outside the gene matches. DNA for the CDR3: TGTGCCAGCAGCCAAGATGGAGGTAGCGGGATATCGTGGGATGAGCAGTTCTTC. Its protein is CASSQDGGSGISWDEQFF.

The rearrangement links TRBV19 to TRBJ1-5, with 7 nucleotides matching TRBD1. Germline-derived CDR1 and CDR2 are LNHDA and SQIVND (reference sequence). The CDR3 runs to 15 residues. The V gene end was trimmed by 4 bases and the J gene end by 4 bases; junction bases not matched to a gene: 7. The CDR3 nucleotides are TGTGCCAGTAGTAAAGACAGGGCAAGTAATCAGCCCCAGCATTTT. Residues: CASSKDRASNQPQHF. The full variable domain, with the rest looked up from reference TRBV19 and TRBJ1-5, is DGGITQSPKYLFRKEGQNVTLSCEQNLNHDAMYWYRQDPGQGLRLIYYSQIVNDFQKGDIAEGYSVSREKKESFPLTVTSAQKNPTAFYLCASSKDRASNQPQHFGDGTRLSIL.

The chain recombines TRBV7-7 with TRBJ2-1; no clear D gene. Germline V lookup: CDR1 SSHAT, CDR2 FNYEAQ (reference sequence). V was shortened by 1 base and J by 1 base, with 5 bases between the two germline ends. The CDR3 is made up of 14 amino acids. This CDR3 is CASSLDGSYNEQFF. The CDR3 region has the DNA TGTGCCAGCAGCTTAGACGGTTCCTACAATGAGCAGTTCTTC.

The genes are TRBV28 and TRBJ2-1; 8 nucleotides agree with TRBD2. The germline V gene has CDR1 MDHEN and CDR2 SYDVKM. The junction had 9 bases not matched to a gene; V was cut back by 6 bases and J by 11 bases. The CDR3 runs to 13 residues. The CDR3 loop is CASSRRVAGKQFF. Here the CDR3 DNA reads TGTGCCAGCAGCCGTCGAGTAGCGGGAAAGCAGTTCTTC.

The chain couples TRBV29-1 to TRBJ1-1; D is unresolved. Germline assignment: CDR1 SQVTM and CDR2 ANQGSEA. This CDR3 contains 11 residues. As DNA, the CDR3 is TGCAGGGCGGTGGGTGACACTGAAGCTTTCTTT. Protein product: CRAVGDTEAFF.

The V gene is TRBV27, the J gene TRBJ2-1; TRBD2 matches at 9 bases. Per germline, CDR1 MNHEY and CDR2 SMNVEV (reference sequence). V dropped 8 bases and J dropped 8; count of bases not matched to a gene: 19. The CDR3 is made up of 17 amino acids. The DNA for the CDR3 is TGTGCCAGCCGACCGGGACTAGCATCGAAGCTTGTCGATGAGCAGTTCTTC. As protein: CASRPGLASKLVDEQFF.

CDR3 nucleotides: TGTGCCAGCAGATCGGGACAGGGGGCGATCGGGGAGCTGTTTTTT. It specifies CASRSGQGAIGELFF. The chain joins TRBV6-1 to TRBJ2-2; 12 bases are a match to TRBD1. Germline lookup yields CDR1 MNHNS and CDR2 SASEGT. Trimming cost V 6 bases and J 7 bases; bases outside gene matches: 6. The CDR3 contains 15 residues.

This chain connects TRBV19 to TRBJ2-7, with 8 bases that match TRBD1. The CDR3 spans 15 residues. Looked up from germline, CDR1 is LNHDA and CDR2 is SQIVND (reference sequence). With V trimmed by 7 bases and J by 4 bases, 12 bases remained unmatched. The CDR3 DNA reads as TGTGCCAGTACCCCGGGTGGGACAGGAGATTACGAGCAGTACTTC. Translating it yields CASTPGGTGDYEQYF. Combining the CDR3 with reference TRBV19 and TRBJ2-7 gives the whole variable domain DGGITQSPKYLFRKEGQNVTLSCEQNLNHDAMYWYRQDPGQGLRLIYYSQIVNDFQKGDIAEGYSVSREKKESFPLTVTSAQKNPTAFYLCASTPGGTGDYEQYFGPGTRLTVT.

The genes are TRBV7-6 and TRBJ1-1; TRBD1 matches 11 bases. CDR1 and CDR2 (germline): SGHVS, FNYEAQ. The CDR3 is made up of 14 amino acids. The V segment lost 2 bases and the J segment 8 bases; nucleotides outside the gene matches: 4. The CDR3 sequence is CASSLTRTGGEAFF. CDR3 DNA: TGTGCCAGCAGCTTAACCCGGACAGGGGGCGAAGCTTTCTTT.

The V and J genes are TRBV5-4 and TRBJ1-2, with D perhaps TRBD1 (5 bases). V lost 4 bases, J lost 0 bases, and 13 bases lay in between. CDR1 is SGHNT and CDR2 is YYREEE in the germline V gene (reference sequence). The CDR3 extends over 15 amino acids. The CDR3 sequence: CASSQSDRANYGYTF. Here the CDR3 DNA reads TGTGCCAGCAGCCAATCAGACAGAGCTAACTATGGCTACACCTTC.

V is TRBV2 and J is TRBJ2-7, with D maybe TRBD1 (5 bases). Trimming took off 7 bases at V and 4 bases at J, with 14 bases between the two ends. The CDR3 extends over 13 amino acids. Germline CDR1 SNHLY, CDR2 FYNNEI. The CDR3 bases are TGTGCCAGCAACGATAGACAGAAGTACGAGCAGTACTTC. Translating gives CASNDRQKYEQYF.

V usage is TRBV6-1 and J usage is TRBJ2-7, with TRBD1 identical over 8 bases. J was trimmed by 1 base and V by 1 base; bases with no gene match: 3. In germline, CDR1 is MNHNS, CDR2 SASEGT. The CDR3 covers 15 residues. The CDR3 DNA is TGTGCCAGCAGTGAAGAGACAGGGGCTTCCTACGAGCAGTACTTC. Translating it yields CASSEETGASYEQYF.